This T cell receptor (beta chain) was retrieved from a study of vaccination effects on CD4 cells after COVID-19. Looking at the study overall: Samples collected post-vaccine were obtained a median of 72 days after the second dose. Study-level results: Whether induced by infection or by vaccine, clones showed marked clonal contraction late after vaccination. After vaccination of healthy people, only 1 of 255 vaccine-induced clones cross-reacted with common cold coronaviruses.

Concerning this clone: No antigen is known for it.

This table comes from immunoSEQ multiplex PCR, and its TCRdb copy is limited to in-frame clones, with some not included. This table holds roughly 24,000 clones, 80% to 90% found once. Unmatched junction bases numbered 12, after V lost 5 bases and J lost 3 bases. Germline lookup yields CDR1 KGHDR and CDR2 SFDVKD. The CDR3 length is 17 residues. Before sequencing, viral peptide pools were used by the ViraFEST assay to expand antigen-specific CD4+ T cells. Once cultured for approximately ten days, the cells underwent separation to obtain CD4+ T cells. Every participant took two doses of the BNT162b2 or mRNA-1273 vaccine. Every well housed two million PBMC, which grew in culture alongside 9 to 10 IU/ml IL-2 and 10 ug/ml peptides.

The starting material was CD4+ T cells from PBMCs cultured with SARS-CoV-2 spike peptides, obtained after COVID-19 vaccination. The gene calls are TRBV24-1 and TRBJ2-3, with 8 nucleotides matching TRBD2. This clonotype was obtained from a human donor who received a COVID-19 vaccine. Some clones in this sample may be carry-over from other donors' samples. The CDR3 DNA sequence: TGTGCCACCAGTGGGCGACTAGCGACGGTGGGAACAGATACGCAGTATTTT. It translates to CATSGRLATVGTDTQYF.